The source of this TCR beta chain is a study of blood T cell repertoires in COVID-19. Study at large: In each case, the material was cDNA or gDNA derived from T cells, B-cell-depleted T cells, or PBMCs.

Per the authors' pipeline: Amplification of reference gene primers was used by the study to estimate nucleated cell counts. Method: immunoSEQ multiplex PCR; TCRdb's copy keeps in-frame clones and lacks some. For V, J and clone size, that table is used; D and trimming come from the DNA. The table includes about 210,000 clones, more than 70% detected once. V shed 4 bases, J shed 4 bases, and the junction held 6 bases outside the gene matches. CDR1 is SNHLY and CDR2 is FYNNEI in the germline V gene. The CDR3 is 14 amino acids. The source is a woman aged 50 to 60 with acute or convalescent COVID-19. Sequencing input: peripheral blood. The chain joins TRBV2 to TRBJ2-5, with TRBD1 matching over 7 bases. DNA of the CDR3: TGTGCCAGCAGTGTTACAGGGGTGATAGAGACCCAGTACTTC. Its translation is CASSVTGVIETQYF.